One and the same sample provided the 2 T cell receptor beta chains below, sequenced in a study of OX40 agonist ivuxolimab in advanced cancers. Sequencing used immunoSEQ multiplex PCR; TCRdb keeps in-frame clones, though not all of them. The sample has about 64,000 clones, 85% seen once. Sequenced material: CD4+ or CD8+ T cells sorted from blood, taken in a trial of the OX40 agonist ivuxolimab. These receptors came from an adult with an advanced solid tumor such as melanoma, head and neck, liver or kidney cancer.

The chain employs TRBV4-1 and TRBJ2-5; perhaps TRBD2 as D (5 bases). CDR3 size: 14 residues. Trimming removed 1 base at V and 5 bases at J, with 11 bases between. Germline CDR1 and CDR2: MGHRA and YSYEKL. The CDR3 loop reads CASSQGGSAETQYF. Here the CDR3 DNA reads TGCGCCAGCAGCCAAGGGGGTAGCGCTGAGACCCAGTACTTC.

This chain links TRBV19 with TRBJ1-2; perhaps TRBD1 as D (6 bases). Germline CDR1 is LNHDA and CDR2 is SQIVND (reference sequence). CDR3 length equals 13 residues. V was clipped by 8 bases and J by 0 bases, with 10 bases between them. CDR3 nucleotide sequence: TGTGCCAGTGTGGACAGTCCTAACTATGGCTACACCTTC. This codes for CASVDSPNYGYTF.